This paragraph covers one T cell receptor beta chain sequence. What it binds is unknown. Per the germline V gene, CDR1 is SGDLS and CDR2 is YYNGEE. The CDR3 is 15 amino acids. V lost 3 bases and J lost 1, with 13 bases in between. This entry belongs to a study of T cell responses to AZD1222 COVID-19 vaccine. Using immunoSEQ multiplex PCR, the repertoire was profiled, and TCRdb retains in-frame clones only, with some absent. The sample carries about 160,000 clones, about 88% recorded once. Overall study findings and caveats: Seropositive at baseline were only a handful of AZD1222 recipients. Sampled repertoires all dated from after the peak T cell response. CD4 TCRs linked to vaccination spanned spike, dominating at 160-218 and 743-854.

The source of this sequence is an adult in good health. The chain uses TRBV9 and TRBJ1-2; D not resolved. The source material was peripheral blood, sampled on day 0 of AZD1222 vaccination. The CDR3 DNA reads as TGTGCCAGCAGCGAGAGGGTGGTGCTTAACTATGGCTACACCTTC. This gives the protein CASSERVVLNYGYTF. The full variable domain, with the rest looked up from reference TRBV9 and TRBJ1-2, is DSGVTQTPKHLITATGQRVTLRCSPRSGDLSVYWYQQSLDQGLQFLIQYYNGEERAKGNILERFSAQQFPDLHSELNLSSLELGDSALYFCASSERVVLNYGYTFGSGTRLTVV.